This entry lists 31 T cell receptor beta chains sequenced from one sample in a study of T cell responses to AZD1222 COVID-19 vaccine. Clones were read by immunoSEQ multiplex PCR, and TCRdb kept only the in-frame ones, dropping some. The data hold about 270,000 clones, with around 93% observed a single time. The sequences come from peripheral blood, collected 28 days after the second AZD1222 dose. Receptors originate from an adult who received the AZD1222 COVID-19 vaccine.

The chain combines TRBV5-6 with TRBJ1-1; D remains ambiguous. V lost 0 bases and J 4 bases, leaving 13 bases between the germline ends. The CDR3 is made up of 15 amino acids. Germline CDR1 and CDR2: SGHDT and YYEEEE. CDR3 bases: TGTGCCAGCAGCTTGGGATGGACCCCGGGCACTGAAGCTTTCTTT. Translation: CASSLGWTPGTEAFF.

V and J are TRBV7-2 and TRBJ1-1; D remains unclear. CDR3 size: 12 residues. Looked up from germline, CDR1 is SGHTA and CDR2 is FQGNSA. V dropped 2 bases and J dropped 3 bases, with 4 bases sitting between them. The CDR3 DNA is TGTGCCAGCAGCTTATCTTACACTGAAGCTTTCTTT. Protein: CASSLSYTEAFF.

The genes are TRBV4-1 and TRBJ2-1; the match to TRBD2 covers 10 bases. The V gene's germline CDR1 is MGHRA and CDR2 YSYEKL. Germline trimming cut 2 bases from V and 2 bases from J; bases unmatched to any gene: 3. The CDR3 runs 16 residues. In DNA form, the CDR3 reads TGCGCCAGCAGCCAACCTCTAGCGGGAGCCTACAATGAGCAGTTCTTC. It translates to CASSQPLAGAYNEQFF.

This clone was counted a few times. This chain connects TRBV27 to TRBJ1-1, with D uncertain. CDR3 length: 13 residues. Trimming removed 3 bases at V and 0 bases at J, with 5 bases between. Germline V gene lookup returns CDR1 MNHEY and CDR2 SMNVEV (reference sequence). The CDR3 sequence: CASSFGLNTEAFF. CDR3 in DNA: TGTGCCAGCAGTTTCGGACTGAACACTGAAGCTTTCTTT.

The CDR3 loop reads CSVVDGAGNTIYF. The CDR3 nucleotides read TGCAGCGTTGTCGACGGGGCCGGAAACACCATATATTTT. The chain employs TRBV29-1 and TRBJ1-3; tentative D call: TRBD1 (5 bases). The V gene lost 4 bases and the J gene lost 4 bases, with 11 bases spanning the gap. Per germline, CDR1 SQVTM and CDR2 ANQGSEA. The CDR3 is made up of 13 amino acids.

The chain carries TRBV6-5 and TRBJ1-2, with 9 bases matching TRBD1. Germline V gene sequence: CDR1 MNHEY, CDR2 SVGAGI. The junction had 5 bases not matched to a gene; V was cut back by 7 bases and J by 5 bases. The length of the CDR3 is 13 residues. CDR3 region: CASTVGTGYGYTF. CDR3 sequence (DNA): TGTGCCAGCACTGTTGGGACAGGGTATGGCTACACCTTC.

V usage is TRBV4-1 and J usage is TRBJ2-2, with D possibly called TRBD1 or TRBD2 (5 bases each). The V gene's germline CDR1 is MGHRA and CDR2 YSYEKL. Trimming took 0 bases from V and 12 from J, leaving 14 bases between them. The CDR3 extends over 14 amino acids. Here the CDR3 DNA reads TGCGCCAGCAGCCAAGATGAAACAGCGGACAAGCTGTTTTTT. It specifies CASSQDETADKLFF.

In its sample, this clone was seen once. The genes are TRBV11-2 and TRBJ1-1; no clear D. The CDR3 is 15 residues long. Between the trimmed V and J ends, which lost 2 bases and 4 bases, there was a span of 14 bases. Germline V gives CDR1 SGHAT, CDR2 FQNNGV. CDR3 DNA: TGTGCCAGCAGCTTAATATCTCGGCGAGGCACTGAAGCTTTCTTT. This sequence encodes CASSLISRRGTEAFF.

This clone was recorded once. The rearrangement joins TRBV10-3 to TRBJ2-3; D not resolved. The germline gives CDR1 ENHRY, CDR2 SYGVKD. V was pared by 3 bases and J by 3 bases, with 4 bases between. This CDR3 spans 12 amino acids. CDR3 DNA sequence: TGTGCCATCAGTGATAGGACAGATACGCAGTATTTT. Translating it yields CAISDRTDTQYF.

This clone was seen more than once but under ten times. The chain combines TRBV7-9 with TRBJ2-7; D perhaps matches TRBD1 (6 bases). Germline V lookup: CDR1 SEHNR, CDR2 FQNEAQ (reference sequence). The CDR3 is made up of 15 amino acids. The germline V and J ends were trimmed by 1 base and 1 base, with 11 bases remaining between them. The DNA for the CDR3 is TGTGCCAGCAGCTTAGTGGGGGCTGGATCCTACGAGCAGTACTTC. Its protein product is CASSLVGAGSYEQYF.

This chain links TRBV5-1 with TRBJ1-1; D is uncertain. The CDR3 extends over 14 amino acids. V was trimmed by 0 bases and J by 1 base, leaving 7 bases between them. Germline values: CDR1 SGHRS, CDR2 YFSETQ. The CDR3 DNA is TGCGCCAGCAGCTTGGACAGCGCGAACACTGAAGCTTTCTTT. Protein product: CASSLDSANTEAFF.

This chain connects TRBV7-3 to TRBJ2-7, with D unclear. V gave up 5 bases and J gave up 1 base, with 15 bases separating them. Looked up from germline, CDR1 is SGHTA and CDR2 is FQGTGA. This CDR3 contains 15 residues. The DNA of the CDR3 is TGTGCCAGCAGCCCCGGGCCCCCATCTTCCTACGAGCAGTACTTC. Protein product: CASSPGPPSSYEQYF.

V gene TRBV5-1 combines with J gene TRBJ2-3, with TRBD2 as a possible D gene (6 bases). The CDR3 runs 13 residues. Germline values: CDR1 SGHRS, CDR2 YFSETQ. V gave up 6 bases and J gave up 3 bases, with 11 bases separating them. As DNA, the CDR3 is TGCGCCAGCAACCTCGGGGGTACAGATACGCAGTATTTT. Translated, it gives CASNLGGTDTQYF.

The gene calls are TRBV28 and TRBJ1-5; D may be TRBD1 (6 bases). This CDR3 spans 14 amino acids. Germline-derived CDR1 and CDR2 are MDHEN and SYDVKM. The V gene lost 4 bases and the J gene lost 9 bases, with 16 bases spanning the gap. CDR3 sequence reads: CASSSPRGAAPQHF. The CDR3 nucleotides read TGTGCCAGCAGTTCCCCTAGGGGGGCGGCGCCCCAGCATTTT.

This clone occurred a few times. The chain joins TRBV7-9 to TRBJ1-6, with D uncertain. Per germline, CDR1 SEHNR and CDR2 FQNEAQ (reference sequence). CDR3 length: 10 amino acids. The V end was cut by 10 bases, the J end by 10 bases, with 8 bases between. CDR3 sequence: CATGGSPLHF. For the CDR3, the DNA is TGTGCCACAGGAGGATCACCCCTCCACTTT.

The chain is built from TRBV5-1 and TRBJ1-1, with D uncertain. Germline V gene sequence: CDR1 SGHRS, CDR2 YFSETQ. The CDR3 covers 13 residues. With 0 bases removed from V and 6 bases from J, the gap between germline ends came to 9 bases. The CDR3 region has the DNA TGCGCCAGCAGCTTGGGGAGGGTCGCTGAAGCTTTCTTT. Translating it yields CASSLGRVAEAFF.

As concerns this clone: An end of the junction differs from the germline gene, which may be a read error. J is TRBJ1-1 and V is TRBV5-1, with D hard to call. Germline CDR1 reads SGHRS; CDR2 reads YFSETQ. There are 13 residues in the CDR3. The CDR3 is CASSATVNTEAFF. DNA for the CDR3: TGCGCCAGCAGCGCTACGGTTAACACCGAAGCTTTCTTT.

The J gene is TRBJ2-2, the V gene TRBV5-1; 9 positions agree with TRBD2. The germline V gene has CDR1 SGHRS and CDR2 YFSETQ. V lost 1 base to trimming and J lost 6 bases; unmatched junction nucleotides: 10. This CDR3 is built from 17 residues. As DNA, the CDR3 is TGCGCCAGCAGCTTGAACTTGTTAGCGGGAGAGGCCGGGGAGCTGTTTTTT. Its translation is CASSLNLLAGEAGELFF.

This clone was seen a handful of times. The CDR3 loop is CASSPERDTQYF. The DNA of the CDR3 is TGTGCCAGCTCCCCCGAGCGAGATACGCAGTATTTT. V is TRBV18 and J is TRBJ2-3; D is unclear. This CDR3 has 12 amino acids. Trimming took 6 bases from V and 5 from J, leaving 9 bases between them. Germline V lookup: CDR1 KGHSH, CDR2 LQKENI.

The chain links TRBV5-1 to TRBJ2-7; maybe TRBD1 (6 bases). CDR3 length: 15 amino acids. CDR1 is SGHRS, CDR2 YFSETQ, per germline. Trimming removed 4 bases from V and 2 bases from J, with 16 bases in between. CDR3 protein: CASSPLPQGPYEQYF. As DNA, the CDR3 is TGCGCCAGCAGCCCCCTCCCTCAGGGGCCCTACGAGCAGTACTTC. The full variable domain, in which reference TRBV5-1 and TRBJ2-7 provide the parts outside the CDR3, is KAGVTQTPRYLIKTRGQQVTLSCSPISGHRSVSWYQQTPGQGLQFLFEYFSETQRNKGNFPGRFSGRQFSNSRSEMNVSTLELGDSALYLCASSPLPQGPYEQYFGPGTRLTVT.

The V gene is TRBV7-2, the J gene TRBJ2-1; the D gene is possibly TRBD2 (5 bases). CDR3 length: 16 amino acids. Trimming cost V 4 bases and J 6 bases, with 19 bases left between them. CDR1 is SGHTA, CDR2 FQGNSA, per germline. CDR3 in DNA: TGTGCCAGCAGCTCGCCGACGGGAAAGAGCAGCAATGAGCAGTTCTTC. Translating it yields CASSSPTGKSSNEQFF.

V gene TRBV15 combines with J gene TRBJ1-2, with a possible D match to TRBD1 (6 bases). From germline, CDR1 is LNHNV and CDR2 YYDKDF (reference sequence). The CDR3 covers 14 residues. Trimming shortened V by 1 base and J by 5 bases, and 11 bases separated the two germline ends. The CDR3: CATSRGTDDYGYTF. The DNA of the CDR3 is TGTGCCACCAGCAGAGGGACAGACGATTATGGCTACACCTTC.

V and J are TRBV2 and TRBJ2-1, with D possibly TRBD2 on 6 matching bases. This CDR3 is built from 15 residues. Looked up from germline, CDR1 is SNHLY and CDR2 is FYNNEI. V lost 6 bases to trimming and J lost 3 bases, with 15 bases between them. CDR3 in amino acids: CASSGTGGHYNEQFF. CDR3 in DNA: TGTGCCAGCAGCGGTACCGGGGGTCACTACAATGAGCAGTTCTTC.

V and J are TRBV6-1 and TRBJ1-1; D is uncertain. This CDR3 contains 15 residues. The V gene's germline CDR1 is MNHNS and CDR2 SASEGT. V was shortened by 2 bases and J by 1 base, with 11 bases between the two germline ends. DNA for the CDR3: TGTGCCAGCAGTGAACCCTGGGATCAGAACACTGAAGCTTTCTTT. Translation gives CASSEPWDQNTEAFF.

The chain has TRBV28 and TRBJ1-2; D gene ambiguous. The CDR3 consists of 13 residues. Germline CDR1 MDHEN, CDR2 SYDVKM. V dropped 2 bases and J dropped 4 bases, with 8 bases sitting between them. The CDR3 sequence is CASSLLQTYGYTF. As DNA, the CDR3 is TGTGCCAGCAGTTTACTCCAAACCTATGGCTACACCTTC.

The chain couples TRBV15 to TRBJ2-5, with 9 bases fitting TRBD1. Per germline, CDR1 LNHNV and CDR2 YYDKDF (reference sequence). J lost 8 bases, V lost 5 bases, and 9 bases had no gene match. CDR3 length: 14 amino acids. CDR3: CATSHRGLSGTQYF. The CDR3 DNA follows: TGTGCCACCAGCCACAGGGGGCTATCCGGCACCCAGTACTTC.

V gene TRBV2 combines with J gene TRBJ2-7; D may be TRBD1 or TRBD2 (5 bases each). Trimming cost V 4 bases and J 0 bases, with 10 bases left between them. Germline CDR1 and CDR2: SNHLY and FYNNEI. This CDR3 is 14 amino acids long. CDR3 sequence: CASSGDRVSYEQYF. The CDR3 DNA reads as TGTGCCAGCAGTGGGGACCGTGTCTCCTACGAGCAGTACTTC.

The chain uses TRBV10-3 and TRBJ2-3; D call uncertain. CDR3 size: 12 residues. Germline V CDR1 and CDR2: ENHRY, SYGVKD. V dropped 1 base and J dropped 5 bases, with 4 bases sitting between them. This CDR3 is CAISELGDTQYF. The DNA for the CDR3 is TGTGCCATCAGTGAGTTAGGAGATACGCAGTATTTT.

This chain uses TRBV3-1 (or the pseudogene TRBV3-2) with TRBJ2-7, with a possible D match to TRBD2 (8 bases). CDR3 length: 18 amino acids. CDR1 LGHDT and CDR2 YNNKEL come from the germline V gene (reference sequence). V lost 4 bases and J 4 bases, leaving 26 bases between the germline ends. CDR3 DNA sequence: TGTGCCAGCAGCCTCCCGAGGCCAGGGGGAACGGGAGGGTACGAGCAGTACTTC. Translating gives CASSLPRPGGTGGYEQYF.

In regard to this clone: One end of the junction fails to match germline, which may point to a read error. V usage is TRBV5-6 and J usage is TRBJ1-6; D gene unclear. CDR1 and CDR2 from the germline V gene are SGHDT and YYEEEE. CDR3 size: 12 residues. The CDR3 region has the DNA TGTGCCAGCAGCTTGGGTACCGTCGAGGAGGTCTTT. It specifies CASSLGTVEEVF. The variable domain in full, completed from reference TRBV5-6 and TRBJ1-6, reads DAGVTQSPTHLIKTRGQQVTLRCSPKSGHDTVSWYQQALGQGPQFIFQYYEEEERQRGNFPDRFSGHQFPNYSSELNVNALLLGDSALYLCASSLGTVEEVFGNGTRLTVT.

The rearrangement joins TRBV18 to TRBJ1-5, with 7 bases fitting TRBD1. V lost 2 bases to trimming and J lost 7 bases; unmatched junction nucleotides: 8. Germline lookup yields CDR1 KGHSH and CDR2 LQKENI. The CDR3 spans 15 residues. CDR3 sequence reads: CASSPGTGERQPQHF. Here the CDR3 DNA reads TGTGCCAGCTCACCAGGAACAGGGGAGAGACAGCCCCAGCATTTT.